This T cell receptor beta chain was identified during a study of T cell responses to AZD1222 COVID-19 vaccine. Regarding the study as a whole: Clonal diversity may have been underestimated in mostly white British donors. Nearly half of spike-specific TCRs reportedly target unmutated variant regions.

Clones were sequenced by immunoSEQ multiplex PCR, and TCRdb holds only the in-frame ones, with some missing. The sample includes roughly 270,000 clones, 90% to 95% of them seen just once. Details on this clone: Its antigen is undetermined.

The receptor comes from an adult who received the AZD1222 COVID-19 vaccine. This material consisted of peripheral blood, taken 28 days after the second AZD1222 dose.

Here the CDR3 reads CASWGGEYSNQPQHF. The DNA of the CDR3 is TGTGCCAGCTGGGGGGGTGAATATAGCAATCAGCCCCAGCATTTT. The rearrangement links TRBV2 to TRBJ1-5, with D possibly being TRBD1 (5 bases). V lost 8 bases, J lost 0 bases, and 14 bases lay in between. CDR3 length: 15 residues. Germline CDR1 SNHLY, CDR2 FYNNEI.